This T cell receptor (beta chain) was obtained from a study of early T cells in non-severe SARS-CoV-2 infection. Individually, cDNA molecules had unique molecular identifiers attached to them. MiXCR, run by TCRdb on the 5' RACE reads, gives a single entry per CDR3 protein. Here the sample spans around 64,000 distinct CDR3 sequences, about an eighth being singletons. The CDR3 runs to 12 residues. V was shortened by 8 bases and J by 5 bases, with 16 bases between the two germline ends. Germline V gene data show CDR1 as SQVTM and CDR2 as ANQGSEA. The starting material was whole blood, obtained at baseline. The V gene is TRBV29-1, the J gene TRBJ2-7, with a weak D call TRBD2 (5 bases). The clonotype originates from an adult who was a healthcare worker with PCR-confirmed SARS-CoV-2 infection or an uninfected control (not recorded which). CDR3 protein: CSIRGGSHEQYF. The CDR3 nucleotides are TGCAGCATCCGTGGCGGGTCCCACGAGCAGTACTTC.